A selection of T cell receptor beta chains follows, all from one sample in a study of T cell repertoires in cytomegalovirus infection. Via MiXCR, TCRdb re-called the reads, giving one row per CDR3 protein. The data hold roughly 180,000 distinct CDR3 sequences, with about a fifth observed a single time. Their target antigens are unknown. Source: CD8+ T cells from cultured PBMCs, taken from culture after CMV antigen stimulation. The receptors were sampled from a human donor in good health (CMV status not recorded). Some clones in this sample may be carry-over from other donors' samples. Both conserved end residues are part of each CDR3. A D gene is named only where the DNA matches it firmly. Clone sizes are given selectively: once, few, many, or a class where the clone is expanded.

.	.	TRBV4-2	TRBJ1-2	CASSQENTATSHYGYTF	TGTGCCAGCAGCCAAGAAAATACCGCGACTTCACACTATGGCTACACCTTC
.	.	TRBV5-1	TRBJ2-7	CASSFGASYEQYF	TGCGCCAGCAGCTTCGGAGCTTCCTACGAGCAGTACTTC
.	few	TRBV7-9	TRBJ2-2	CASSPGELFF	TGTGCCAGCTCCCCCGGGGAGCTGTTTTTT
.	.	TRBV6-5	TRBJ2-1	CASSWKGQTNEQFF	TGTGCCAGCAGTTGGAAAGGGCAGACGAATGAGCAGTTCTTC
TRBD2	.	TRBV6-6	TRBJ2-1	CASSYSPRSGGPDEQFF	TGTGCCAGCAGTTACTCCCCTAGAAGCGGGGGCCCCGATGAGCAGTTCTTC
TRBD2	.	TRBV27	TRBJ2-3	CATGGASGGRNTQYF	TGTGCCACTGGAGGGGCTAGCGGGGGGCGAAATACGCAGTATTTT
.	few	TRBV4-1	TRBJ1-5	CASSHSRTLNQPQHF	TGCGCCAGCAGCCATTCTCGGACACTCAATCAGCCCCAGCATTTT
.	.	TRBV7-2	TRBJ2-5	CASSSGTSETQYF	TGTGCCAGCAGTTCCGGGACGTCGGAGACCCAGTACTTC
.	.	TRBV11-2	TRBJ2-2	CASNLFRGTTGELFF	TGTGCCAGCAACCTATTCCGGGGAACGACCGGGGAGCTGTTTTTT
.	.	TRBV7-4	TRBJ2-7	CASSSSGREQYF	TGTGCCAGCAGCTCCTCAGGGCGCGAGCAGTACTTC
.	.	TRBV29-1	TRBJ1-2	CSVEDRSSTGRVSYGYTF	TGCAGCGTTGAAGATAGGTCTAGTACAGGAAGGGTATCTTATGGCTACACCTTC
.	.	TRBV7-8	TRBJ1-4	CASSLQGLTNEKLFF	TGTGCCAGCAGCTTACAGGGGCTGACTAATGAAAAACTGTTTTTT
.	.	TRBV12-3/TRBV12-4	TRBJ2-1	CASSPTGDGGNEQFF	TGTGCCAGCAGCCCAACAGGGGACGGGGGCAATGAGCAGTTCTTC
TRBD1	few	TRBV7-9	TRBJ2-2	CASSSPGTGTLGRSTGELFF	TGTGCCAGCAGCTCCCCCGGGACAGGGACCCTTGGTCGGAGCACCGGGGAGCTGTTTTTT
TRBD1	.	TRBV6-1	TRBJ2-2	CASSNRDRGWTGELFF	TGTGCCAGCAGTAACCGGGACAGGGGGTGGACCGGGGAGCTGTTTTTT
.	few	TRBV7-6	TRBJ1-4	CASLLGTQLFF	TGTGCCAGCCTCTTGGGGACACAACTGTTTTTT
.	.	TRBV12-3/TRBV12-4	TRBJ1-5	CASSAENSEPQHF	TGTGCCAGCAGTGCAGAGAATAGTGAGCCCCAGCATTTT
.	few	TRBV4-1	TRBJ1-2	CASSQGGPAGGYTF	TGCGCCAGCAGCCAAGGGGGACCCGCGGGTGGCTACACCTTC
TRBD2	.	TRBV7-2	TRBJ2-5	CASSLTGTSGGAETQYF	TGTGCCAGCAGCTTAACGGGGACTAGCGGGGGGGCAGAGACCCAGTACTTC
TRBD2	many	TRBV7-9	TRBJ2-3	CASSPLGGGAADTQYF	TGTGCCAGCAGCCCTTTAGGCGGGGGGGCAGCAGATACGCAGTATTTT
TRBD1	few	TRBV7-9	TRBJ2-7	CASSPGGPYEQYF	TGTGCCAGCAGCCCAGGGGGCCCCTACGAGCAGTACTTC
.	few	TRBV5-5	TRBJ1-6	CASSFFGFNSPLHF	TGTGCCAGCAGCTTTTTTGGGTTTAATTCACCCCTCCACTTT
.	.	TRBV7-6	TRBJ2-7	CASSLETTGGTYEQYF	TGTGCCAGCAGCTTAGAAACTACCGGAGGCACCTACGAGCAGTACTTC
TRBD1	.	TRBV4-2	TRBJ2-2	CASRPSGTENTGELFF	TGTGCCAGCAGACCATCCGGGACAGAGAACACCGGGGAGCTGTTTTTT
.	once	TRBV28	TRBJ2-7	CASSYQGEGPYEQYF	TGTGCCAGCAGTTACCAAGGAGAGGGACCCTACGAGCAGTACTTC
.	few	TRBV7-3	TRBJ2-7	CASSSSGTSYEQYF	TGTGCCAGCAGCTCATCCGGGACCTCCTACGAGCAGTACTTC
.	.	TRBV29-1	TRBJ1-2	CSARNDLNYGYTF	TGCAGCGCCCGGAACGACTTAAACTATGGCTACACCTTC
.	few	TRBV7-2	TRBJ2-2	CASSFPPENTGELFF	TGTGCCAGCAGCTTCCCTCCCGAGAACACCGGGGAGCTGTTTTTT
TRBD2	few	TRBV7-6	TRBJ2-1	CASSLEASGGSYNEQFF	TGTGCCAGCAGCTTAGAAGCTAGCGGGGGGTCCTACAATGAGCAGTTCTTC
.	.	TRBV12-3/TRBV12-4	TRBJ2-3	CASSFGREEGDTQYF	TGTGCCAGCAGTTTTGGGCGTGAGGAGGGGGATACGCAGTATTTT
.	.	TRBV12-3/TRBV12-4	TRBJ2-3	CASSPKGRITDTQYF	TGTGCCAGCAGTCCAAAAGGACGGATCACAGATACGCAGTATTTT
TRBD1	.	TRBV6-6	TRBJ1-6	CASSYSGQVNSPLHF	TGTGCCAGCAGTTACTCGGGACAGGTGAATTCACCCCTCCACTTT
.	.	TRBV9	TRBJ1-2	CASSANRRGYTF	TGTGCCAGCAGCGCAAACAGGCGCGGCTACACCTTC
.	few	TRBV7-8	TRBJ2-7	CASSVTAEQYF	TGTGCCAGCAGCGTCACCGCCGAGCAGTACTTC
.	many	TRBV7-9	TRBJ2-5	CASSPWDYQETQYF	TGTGCCAGCAGCCCTTGGGACTACCAAGAGACCCAGTACTTC
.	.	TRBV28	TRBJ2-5	CASSPRDGAYQETQYF	TGTGCCAGCAGTCCCAGGGACGGCGCCTATCAAGAGACCCAGTACTTC
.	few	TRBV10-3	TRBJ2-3	CAISGQGVADTQYF	TGTGCCATCAGTGGGCAAGGGGTAGCAGATACGCAGTATTTT
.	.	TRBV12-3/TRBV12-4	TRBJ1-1	CASSLTGKEAFF	TGTGCCAGCAGTCTCACCGGGAAGGAGGCTTTCTTT
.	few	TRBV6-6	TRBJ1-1	CASSYTPGHLNTEAFF	TGTGCCAGCAGTTACACTCCGGGACACCTGAACACTGAAGCTTTCTTT
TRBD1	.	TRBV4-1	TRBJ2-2	CASCQSPGTGGTGELFF	TGCGCCAGCTGCCAAAGCCCCGGGACAGGGGGCACCGGGGAGCTGTTTTTT
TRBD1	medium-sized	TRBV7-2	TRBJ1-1	CASTLDTGARGEAFF	TGTGCCAGCACCCTCGATACAGGGGCGCGGGGTGAAGCTTTCTTT
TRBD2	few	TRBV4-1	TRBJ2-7	CASSQPPDGRPTYEQYF	TGTGCCAGCAGCCAACCTCCGGACGGGAGGCCAACCTACGAGCAGTACTTC
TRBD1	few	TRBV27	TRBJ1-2	CASGDRLDGYTF	TGTGCCAGCGGGGACAGGTTGGATGGCTACACCTTC
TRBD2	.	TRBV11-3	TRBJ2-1	CASSLSGTSDHNEQFF	TGTGCCAGCAGCTTATCCGGGACTAGTGATCACAATGAGCAGTTCTTC
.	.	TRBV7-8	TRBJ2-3	CASSPGTGAGADTQYF	TGTGCCAGCAGCCCGGGGACGGGGGCAGGTGCAGATACGCAGTATTTT
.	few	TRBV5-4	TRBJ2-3	CASSRGRGDTQYF	TGTGCCAGCAGCCGCGGACGTGGAGATACGCAGTATTTT
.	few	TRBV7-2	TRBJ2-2	CASSFPDFGELFF	TGTGCCAGCAGCTTCCCGGACTTCGGGGAGCTGTTTTTT
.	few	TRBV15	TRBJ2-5	CATSRTSTKETQYF	TGTGCCACCAGCAGAACATCGACAAAAGAGACCCAGTACTTC
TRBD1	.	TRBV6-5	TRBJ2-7	CASSDTGVDYEQYF	TGTGCCAGCAGTGATACAGGGGTAGACTACGAGCAGTACTTC
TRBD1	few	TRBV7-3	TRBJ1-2	CASSLSLPGQENYGYTF	TGTGCCAGCAGCTTAAGCCTCCCGGGACAGGAGAACTATGGCTACACCTTC